Listed below are T cell receptor beta chains from one sample, sequenced in a study of shared clonotypes between healthy human individuals. Some clones are missing from TCRdb's copy, which holds only in-frame ones; the method was immunoSEQ multiplex PCR. The sample records approximately 2.3 million clones, about 92% being singletons. Sequencing used naive CD4+ T cells from PBMCs. Every receptor here comes from a man in his late teens or twenties in good health. Some clones in this sample may be carry-over from other donors' samples. The CDR3 runs from the conserved cysteine through the conserved F or W. D genes are given only for firm matches. For some rows the clone size is stated as once, few or many, or as a class when expanded; others skip it.

D | J | size | V | CDR3 | DNA
- | TRBJ2-7 | - | TRBV5-1 | CASSWDASYEQYF | TGCGCCAGCAGCTGGGACGCCTCCTACGAGCAGTACTTC
- | TRBJ2-5 | - | TRBV6-1 | CASSDLGQGETQYF | TGTGCCAGCAGTGATCTGGGTCAGGGGGAGACCCAGTACTTC
- | TRBJ2-3 | - | TRBV11-3 | CASSLGGPGSDTQYF | TGTGCCAGCAGCTTAGGGGGCCCGGGCTCAGATACGCAGTATTTT
- | TRBJ1-4 | - | TRBV27 | CASSPRNIKEKLFF | TGTGCCAGCAGTCCCCGTAACATTAAAGAAAAACTGTTTTTT
TRBD1 | TRBJ1-5 | - | TRBV5-1 | CASSLAPTGVNQPQHF | TGCGCCAGCAGCTTGGCCCCGACAGGGGTTAATCAGCCCCAGCATTTT
- | TRBJ2-3 | - | TRBV7-3 | CASSPVGGATDTQYF | TGTGCCAGCAGCCCCGTCGGCGGGGCCACAGATACGCAGTATTTT
- | TRBJ2-4 | - | TRBV11-2 | CASSLLGVWHF | TGTGCCAGCAGCTTACTGGGTGTTTGGCACTTC
- | TRBJ1-2 | - | TRBV19 | CASSNDRMAYGYTF | TGTGCCAGTAGTAATGACAGGATGGCTTATGGCTACACCTTC
- | TRBJ2-7 | - | TRBV2 | CASKEGPYEQYF | TGTGCCAGCAAGGAGGGCCCCTACGAGCAGTACTTC
- | TRBJ2-6 | once | TRBV15 | CATSMFNVLTF | TGTGCCACCAGCATGTTCAACGTCCTGACTTTC
- | TRBJ1-1 | - | TRBV18 | CASSPGRGARRVMNTEAFF | TGTGCCAGCTCACCAGGAAGGGGCGCCAGGAGGGTCATGAACACTGAAGCTTTCTTT
TRBD2 | TRBJ2-1 | - | TRBV5-1 | CASSLLAGFYNEQFF | TGCGCCAGCAGCTTACTAGCGGGGTTCTACAATGAGCAGTTCTTC
- | TRBJ2-7 | - | TRBV6-5 | CASSYSRHGYDEQYF | TGTGCCAGCAGTTACTCGAGGCATGGGTACGACGAGCAGTACTTC
- | TRBJ2-3 | - | TRBV5-1 | CASSLGGGPSTDTQYF | TGCGCCAGCAGCTTGGGTGGGGGTCCTAGCACAGATACGCAGTATTTT
- | TRBJ2-5 | - | TRBV7-9 | CASSFSGKETQYF | TGTGCCAGCAGCTTTTCAGGGAAAGAGACCCAGTACTTC
TRBD1 | TRBJ1-2 | - | TRBV2 | CASSPGTGNYGYTF | TGTGCCAGCAGCCCCGGGACAGGGAACTATGGCTACACCTTC
- | TRBJ2-1 | - | TRBV7-3 | CASSIEGPATPRQFF | TGTGCCAGCAGCATAGAGGGCCCAGCCACTCCTCGCCAGTTCTTC
- | TRBJ2-1 | - | TRBV7-9 | CASSSSGPSSYNEQFF | TGTGCCAGCAGCAGCAGCGGGCCAAGCTCCTACAATGAGCAGTTCTTC
TRBD1 | TRBJ2-3 | - | TRBV7-2 | CASSLDRGTDTQYF | TGTGCCAGCAGCTTAGACAGGGGTACAGATACGCAGTATTTT
- | TRBJ2-5 | - | TRBV30 | CAWEGGQETQYF | TGTGCCTGGGAGGGGGGACAAGAGACCCAGTACTTC
TRBD2 | TRBJ2-7 | - | TRBV19 | CASSIRWEGLYEQYF | TGTGCCAGTAGTATTAGGTGGGAGGGCCTGTACGAGCAGTACTTC
- | TRBJ2-7 | once | TRBV28 | CASSSPPTGASYEQYF | TGTGCCAGCAGTTCCCCCCCGACAGGAGCTTCCTACGAGCAGTACTTC
- | TRBJ2-1 | once | TRBV4-3 | CASSQALGTLGGEQFF | TGCGCCAGCAGCCAGGCCCTCGGGACGCTCGGGGGTGAGCAGTTCTTC
- | TRBJ2-5 | - | TRBV10-3 | CAISDHSGSWETQYF | TGTGCCATCAGTGATCACAGCGGGTCCTGGGAGACCCAGTACTTC
- | TRBJ2-7 | - | TRBV2 | CASTRASYEQYF | TGTGCCAGCACTCGAGCCTCCTACGAGCAGTACTTC
- | TRBJ2-7 | - | TRBV10-1 | CASSGQAHSYEQYF | TGCGCCAGCAGTGGACAGGCCCATTCCTACGAGCAGTACTTC
- | TRBJ1-1 | - | TRBV9 | CASSVATVNTEAFF | TGTGCCAGCAGCGTGGCGACAGTGAACACTGAAGCTTTCTTT
- | TRBJ2-1 | - | TRBV4-2 | CATSPGGPPEGEQFF | TGTGCCACATCGCCTGGCGGGCCCCCCGAAGGTGAGCAGTTCTTC
- | TRBJ1-3 | - | TRBV5-1 | CASSLGTALGGNTIYF | TGCGCCAGCAGCTTGGGTACGGCCCTGGGAGGAAACACCATATATTTT
- | TRBJ2-7 | once | TRBV11-3 | CASSLGGSSYEQYF | TGTGCCAGCAGCTTAGGTGGGAGTAGCTACGAGCAGTACTTC
- | TRBJ2-7 | - | TRBV7-2 | CASSRQQGPVYEQYF | TGTGCCAGCAGCCGTCAACAGGGACCCGTCTACGAGCAGTACTTC
TRBD1 | TRBJ2-3 | - | TRBV5-4 | CASSITTGGADTQYF | TGTGCCAGCAGCATTACGACAGGGGGAGCAGATACGCAGTATTTT
TRBD2 | TRBJ2-5 | - | TRBV9 | CASSVSTSGQETQYF | TGTGCCAGCAGCGTAAGCACTAGCGGGCAAGAGACCCAGTACTTC
- | TRBJ2-2 | - | TRBV7-3 | CASSLGRESITGELFF | TGTGCCAGCAGCTTAGGGCGGGAAAGTATTACCGGGGAGCTGTTTTTT
- | TRBJ2-5 | - | TRBV5-1 | CASSRSQGQETQYF | TGCGCCAGCAGTCGGAGCCAGGGGCAAGAGACCCAGTACTTC
- | TRBJ2-1 | - | TRBV6-1 | CASSAYQVRSYNEQFF | TGTGCCAGCAGTGCTTATCAGGTACGATCCTACAATGAGCAGTTCTTC
TRBD2 | TRBJ2-5 | - | TRBV5-1 | CASSPGLAEQETQYF | TGCGCCAGCAGCCCAGGACTAGCGGAACAAGAGACCCAGTACTTC
- | TRBJ1-5 | - | TRBV11-2 | CASSFGQNSNQPQHF | TGTGCCAGCAGCTTCGGGCAGAATAGCAATCAGCCCCAGCATTTT
- | TRBJ1-5 | - | TRBV10-1 | CASSEAGNQPQHF | TGCGCCAGCAGTGAAGCAGGGAATCAGCCCCAGCATTTT
TRBD1 | TRBJ1-1 | - | TRBV28 | CASSLQGGNTEAFF | TGTGCCAGCAGCCTACAGGGGGGGAACACTGAAGCTTTCTTT
- | TRBJ1-2 | - | TRBV28 | CATDWYGYTF | TGTGCCACAGACTGGTATGGCTACACCTTC
TRBD1 | TRBJ2-3 | - | TRBV11-2 | CASSTGGTDTQYF | TGTGCCAGCAGCACAGGGGGCACAGATACGCAGTATTTT
- | TRBJ2-7 | - | TRBV29-1 | CSVEGTAEQYF | TGCAGCGTTGAAGGCACCGCCGAGCAGTACTTC
- | TRBJ1-2 | - | TRBV28 | CASSLSPAPPNGYTF | TGTGCCAGCAGTTTATCCCCGGCGCCCCCGAATGGCTACACCTTC
- | TRBJ2-1 | - | TRBV5-1 | CASSFPGGSYNEQFF | TGCGCCAGCAGCTTCCCCGGGGGCTCTTACAATGAGCAGTTCTTC
- | TRBJ2-7 | once | TRBV7-2 | CASSLRTAGYEQYF | TGTGCCAGCAGCTTACGGACTGCAGGCTACGAGCAGTACTTC